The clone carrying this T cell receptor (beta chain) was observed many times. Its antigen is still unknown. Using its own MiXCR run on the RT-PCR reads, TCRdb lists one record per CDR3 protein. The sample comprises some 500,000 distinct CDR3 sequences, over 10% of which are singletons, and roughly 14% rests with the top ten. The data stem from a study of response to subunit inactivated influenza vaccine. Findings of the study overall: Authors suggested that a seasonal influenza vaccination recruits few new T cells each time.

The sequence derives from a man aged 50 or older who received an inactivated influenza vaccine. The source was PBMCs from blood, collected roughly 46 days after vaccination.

CDR3 region: CASSLGGGDQPQHF. Written as DNA, the CDR3 is TGCGCCAGCAGCTTGGGGGGTGGCGATCAGCCCCAGCATTTT. The chain uses TRBV5-1 and TRBJ1-5, with unresolved D. Per the germline V gene, CDR1 is SGHRS and CDR2 is YFSETQ. V lost 0 bases, J lost 5 bases, and 9 bases lay in between. The CDR3 runs 14 residues.